The text below deals with one TCR beta chain. Its antigen is currently unknown. The entry originates in a study of cytomegalovirus exposure and HLA in healthy donors. Study conclusions and caveats: The analysis excluded some indistinguishable V segments, including TRBV6-2 and TRBV6-3. In a later analysis, TCR beta V- and J-gene trimming showed a link to a missense DCLRE1C variant. CMV serostatus stood as the only immune exposure information on hand.

The CDR3 spans 13 residues. Germline CDR1 SGHRS, CDR2 YFSETQ. Trimming pared 0 bases from V and 2 bases from J, leaving 5 bases between. PCR involved 60 Vbeta and 13 Jbeta primers. Sequenced by immunoSEQ multiplex PCR; TCRdb stores in-frame clones only, minus some. In the table there are over 200,000 clones, more than 60% of which are singletons. Sequenced sample: PBMCs. The receptor was derived from a woman aged 25 to 39 in good health and CMV-seronegative. The V call is TRBV5-1, the J call TRBJ1-2; D gene ambiguous. The CDR3 sequence: CASSLDGNYGYTF. Written as DNA, the CDR3 is TGCGCCAGCAGCTTGGACGGGAACTATGGCTACACCTTC.